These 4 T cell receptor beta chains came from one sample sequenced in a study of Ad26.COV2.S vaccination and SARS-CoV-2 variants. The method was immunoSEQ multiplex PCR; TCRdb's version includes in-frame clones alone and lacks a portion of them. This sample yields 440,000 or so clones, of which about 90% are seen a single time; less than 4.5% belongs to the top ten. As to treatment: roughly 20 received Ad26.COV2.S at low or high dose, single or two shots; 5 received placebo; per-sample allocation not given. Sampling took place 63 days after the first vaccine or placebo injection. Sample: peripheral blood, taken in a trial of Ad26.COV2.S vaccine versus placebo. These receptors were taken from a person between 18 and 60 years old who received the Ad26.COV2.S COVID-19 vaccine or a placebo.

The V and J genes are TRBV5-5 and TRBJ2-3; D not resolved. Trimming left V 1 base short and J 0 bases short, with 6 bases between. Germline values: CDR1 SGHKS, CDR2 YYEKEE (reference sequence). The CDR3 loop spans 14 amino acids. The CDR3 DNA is TGTGCCAGCAGCTTGACTTCTAGCACAGATACGCAGTATTTT. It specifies CASSLTSSTDTQYF.

The DNA for the CDR3 is TGTGCCAGCAGCGCCCGGACAGGGTTAGGCGAGCAGTACTTC. Translation: CASSARTGLGEQYF. The V gene is TRBV9, the J gene TRBJ2-7; 8 nucleotides match TRBD1. The CDR3 totals 14 residues. The V gene's germline CDR1 is SGDLS and CDR2 YYNGEE. V gave up 3 bases and J gave up 6 bases; unmatched junction bases: 8.

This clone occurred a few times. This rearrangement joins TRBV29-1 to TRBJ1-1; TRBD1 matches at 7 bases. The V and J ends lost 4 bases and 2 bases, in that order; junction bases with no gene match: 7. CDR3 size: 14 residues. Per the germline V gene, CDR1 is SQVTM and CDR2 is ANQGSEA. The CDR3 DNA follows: TGCAGCGTTGGGGGGACAGCCGAAAACACTGAAGCTTTCTTT. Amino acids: CSVGGTAENTEAFF.

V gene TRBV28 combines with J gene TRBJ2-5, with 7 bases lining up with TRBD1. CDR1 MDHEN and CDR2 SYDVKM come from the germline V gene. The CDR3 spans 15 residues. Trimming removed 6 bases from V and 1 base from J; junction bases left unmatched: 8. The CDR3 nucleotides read TGTGCCAGCAGCTCACCAGGGGACAGCCAAGAGACCCAGTACTTC. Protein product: CASSSPGDSQETQYF. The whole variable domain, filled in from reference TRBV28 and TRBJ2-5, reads DVKVTQSSRYLVKRTGEKVFLECVQDMDHENMFWYRQDPGLGLRLIYFSYDVKMKEKGDIPEGYSVSREKKERFSLILESASTNQTSMYLCASSSPGDSQETQYFGPGTRLLVL.